The source of this T cell receptor (beta chain) is a study of CD8 T cells in Susac syndrome. The RNA input was about 0.5 to 1 ug, and it was reverse transcribed with random hexamers. TCRdb analysed the immunoSEQ multiplex PCR reads with MiXCR anew, one entry per CDR3 protein. Among hundreds of thousands of distinct CDR3 sequences listed, just under 95% were seen once. Sequenced sample: CD4+ T cells from PBMCs. This clonotype was sampled from a human donor with multiple sclerosis.

The CDR3 DNA reads as TGTGCCAGCAAACAAAGCGGACCCCCTAGCACAGATACGCAGTATTTT. It translates to CASKQSGPPSTDTQYF. The V call is TRBV6-1, the J call TRBJ2-3, with D possibly being TRBD2 (5 bases). The CDR3 runs to 16 residues. The germline V gene encodes CDR1 MNHNS and CDR2 SASEGT. V shed 7 bases and J shed 0 bases, with 17 bases lying between them.